A selection of T cell receptor beta chains follows, all from one sample in a study of siplizumab effects on memory and regulatory T cells. Only in-frame clones appear in the TCRdb table, and some are missing; sequencing was by immunoSEQ multiplex PCR. The sample records 70,000 to 90,000 clones, approximately 90% being singletons. The sequenced sample consisted of CD4+ T cells sorted from blood. These receptors originate from a human donor in good health. The CDR3 runs from the conserved cysteine through the conserved F or W. The D gene is left open where the match is weak. Clone size is stated in some rows and not others, as once, few, many or a class when expanded.

clone size,J gene,D gene,V gene,CDR3 protein,CDR3 DNA
NA,TRBJ1-2,NA,TRBV4-2,CASSQGRRTAIDGYTF,TGTGCCAGCAGCCAAGGTCGGCGAACCGCTATCGATGGCTACACCTTC
NA,TRBJ2-2,TRBD2,TRBV6-6,CASTSPGLAGVGELFF,TGTGCCAGCACCTCGCCGGGACTAGCGGGAGTCGGGGAGCTGTTTTTT
NA,TRBJ2-3,NA,TRBV6-1,CASSITDTQYF,TGTGCCAGCAGTATCACAGATACGCAGTATTTT
NA,TRBJ1-5,NA,TRBV27,CASRQGFNQPQHF,TGTGCCAGCAGGCAGGGGTTCAATCAGCCCCAGCATTTT
NA,TRBJ2-7,NA,TRBV5-1,CASSHTGREQYF,TGCGCCAGCAGCCACACGGGGCGCGAGCAGTACTTC
NA,TRBJ2-7,TRBD2,TRBV11-2,CASSLARTSGEYEQYF,TGTGCCAGCAGCTTAGCCAGGACTAGCGGAGAATACGAGCAGTACTTC
NA,TRBJ2-1,NA,TRBV15,CATSRDGEGHPYNEQFF,TGTGCCACCAGCAGAGACGGAGAGGGGCACCCCTACAATGAGCAGTTCTTC
NA,TRBJ2-2,NA,TRBV5-4,CASSPASGTTNTGELFF,TGTGCCAGCAGCCCAGCGTCCGGGACCACGAACACCGGGGAGCTGTTTTTT
NA,TRBJ2-1,TRBD2,TRBV2,CASSYERTSGRPSSYNEQFF,TGTGCCAGCAGTTACGAGAGGACTAGCGGGCGCCCGAGCTCCTACAATGAGCAGTTCTTC
few,TRBJ2-1,NA,TRBV6-1,CASSELGRRAGNEQFF,TGTGCCAGCAGTGAACTCGGGCGGCGGGCCGGCAATGAGCAGTTCTTC
NA,TRBJ2-7,NA,TRBV7-3,CASSLRPGSPYEQYF,TGTGCCAGCAGCTTACGGCCAGGGTCCCCCTACGAGCAGTACTTC
NA,TRBJ2-7,TRBD2,TRBV7-2,CASSLSAGAGEQYF,TGTGCCAGCAGCTTATCAGCGGGAGCGGGCGAGCAGTACTTC
NA,TRBJ2-7,TRBD1,TRBV4-2,CASSPTGGDYEQYF,TGTGCCAGCAGCCCTACAGGGGGAGACTACGAGCAGTACTTC
NA,TRBJ2-2,TRBD1,TRBV6-6,CASSIRGSRELFF,TGTGCCAGCAGTATCAGGGGGTCGCGGGAGCTGTTTTTT
NA,TRBJ2-2,NA,TRBV10-3,CAISESYSGNTGELFF,TGTGCCATCAGTGAGTCGTATAGCGGGAACACCGGGGAGCTGTTTTTT
few,TRBJ1-1,NA,TRBV30,CAWNRRPEAFF,TGTGCCTGGAACCGAAGGCCTGAAGCTTTCTTT
NA,TRBJ2-7,NA,TRBV6-5,CASGRQSSYEQYF,TGTGCCAGCGGGCGACAGAGCTCCTACGAGCAGTACTTC
NA,TRBJ2-3,TRBD1,TRBV18,CASSYRGDTQYF,TGTGCCAGCTCATACAGGGGAGATACGCAGTATTTT
NA,TRBJ2-2,TRBD2,TRBV19,CATTSGSSGANTGELFF,TGTGCCACCACCTCCGGATCTAGCGGGGCGAACACCGGGGAGCTGTTTTTT
NA,TRBJ2-3,TRBD1,TRBV6-5,CASSYGTGGKGDTQYF,TGTGCCAGCAGTTACGGGACAGGGGGCAAGGGGGATACGCAGTATTTT
NA,TRBJ2-7,NA,TRBV28,CASRPQGGSLTYEQYF,TGTGCCAGCAGGCCCCAAGGGGGGTCTTTAACCTACGAGCAGTACTTC
NA,TRBJ2-1,NA,TRBV7-2,CASSTEGRKYNEQFF,TGTGCCAGCAGTACGGAGGGGAGGAAATACAATGAGCAGTTCTTC
NA,TRBJ2-1,NA,TRBV7-2,CASSTNRDWQFF,TGTGCCAGCAGCACGAACCGGGACTGGCAGTTCTTC
NA,TRBJ1-4,NA,TRBV7-9,CASSDRPTNEKLFF,TGTGCCAGCAGCGACAGGCCAACTAATGAAAAACTGTTTTTT
NA,TRBJ1-3,NA,TRBV5-1,CASSLAVSGANGNTIYF,TGCGCCAGCAGCTTGGCCGTCTCAGGGGCAAATGGAAACACCATATATTTT
NA,TRBJ2-7,TRBD2,TRBV7-2,CASSLGLEAYEQYF,TGTGCCAGCAGCTTGGGACTAGAAGCCTACGAGCAGTACTTC
NA,TRBJ2-5,NA,TRBV7-3,CASSFTGLETQYF,TGTGCCAGCAGCTTTACAGGGTTAGAGACCCAGTACTTC
NA,TRBJ1-2,TRBD1,TRBV6-5,CASARDRGLSYGYTF,TGTGCCTCGGCCCGGGACAGGGGACTGAGCTATGGCTACACCTTC
NA,TRBJ2-1,TRBD1,TRBV6-5,CASSRGQAYNEQFF,TGTGCCAGCAGCCGGGGACAGGCCTACAATGAGCAGTTCTTC
NA,TRBJ1-2,NA,TRBV6-1,CASSELGGGYTF,TGTGCCAGCAGTGAATTGGGTGGGGGCTACACCTTC
NA,TRBJ2-7,NA,TRBV19,CASSIGSTRTEQYF,TGTGCCAGTAGTATTGGCTCAACCAGGACCGAGCAGTACTTC
NA,TRBJ2-7,NA,TRBV5-4,CASSLIGYEQYF,TGTGCCAGCAGCTTGATCGGCTACGAGCAGTACTTC
few,TRBJ1-2,NA,TRBV28,CASSLSGYGGYTNYGYTF,TGTGCCAGCAGTTTATCAGGCTACGGGGGCTATACGAACTATGGCTACACCTTC
NA,TRBJ1-4,NA,TRBV19,CASSILGEKLFF,TGTGCCAGTAGTATTTTGGGTGAAAAACTGTTTTTT
NA,TRBJ2-7,TRBD1,TRBV9,CASSPEGQGLYEQYF,TGTGCCAGCAGCCCCGAGGGACAGGGCCTCTACGAGCAGTACTTC
NA,TRBJ1-1,TRBD1,TRBV7-3,CASSSTGMNTEAFF,TGTGCCAGCAGCTCGACAGGGATGAACACTGAAGCTTTCTTT
NA,TRBJ2-3,NA,TRBV19,CASSNSGGNPDTQYF,TGTGCCAGTAGTAATTCAGGGGGGAACCCAGATACGCAGTATTTT
NA,TRBJ1-3,NA,TRBV5-8,CASSLAVRNSGNTIYF,TGTGCCAGCAGCTTGGCAGTGAGGAACTCTGGAAACACCATATATTTT
once,TRBJ2-3,TRBD2,TRBV30,CAGTRTSSTDTQYF,TGTGCCGGAACTCGGACTAGCAGCACAGATACGCAGTATTTT
NA,TRBJ2-3,TRBD2,TRBV7-2,CASSQLAGHPTQYF,TGTGCCAGCAGCCAACTAGCGGGCCACCCCACGCAGTATTTT
NA,TRBJ2-7,TRBD1,TRBV23-1,CASSPRGTGLPYEQYF,TGCGCCAGCAGTCCTCGCGGGACAGGGCTCCCCTACGAGCAGTACTTC
NA,TRBJ2-2,NA,TRBV28,CASWGRANTGELFF,TGTGCCAGCTGGGGCAGGGCGAACACCGGGGAGCTGTTTTTT
NA,TRBJ2-3,TRBD2,TRBV9,CASSVLAGGLTDTQYF,TGTGCCAGCAGCGTTTTGGCGGGAGGGCTCACAGATACGCAGTATTTT
NA,TRBJ2-3,NA,TRBV19,CASSIGLASRTDTQYF,TGTGCCAGTAGTATAGGGCTAGCGAGTCGGACAGATACGCAGTATTTT
NA,TRBJ2-7,TRBD2,TRBV7-9,CASSLMSSGGYEQYF,TGTGCCAGCAGCTTAATGTCTAGCGGGGGGTACGAGCAGTACTTC
NA,TRBJ2-7,TRBD2,TRBV30,CAWSDSGRAYF,TGTGCCTGGAGTGATAGCGGGAGGGCGTACTTC
NA,TRBJ1-5,NA,TRBV29-1,CSVQPGRDQPQHF,TGCAGCGTTCAGCCGGGCAGGGATCAGCCCCAGCATTTT
NA,TRBJ2-2,TRBD1,TRBV7-3,CASRQTGIPPNTGELFF,TGTGCCAGCAGACAGACAGGGATTCCCCCGAACACCGGGGAGCTGTTTTTT
NA,TRBJ2-3,TRBD2,TRBV9,CASSVGGTSVSADTQYF,TGTGCCAGCAGCGTGGGCGGGACTAGCGTTAGCGCAGATACGCAGTATTTT
once,TRBJ2-6,TRBD1,TRBV28,CASSPILGTGRAGANVLTF,TGTGCCAGCAGTCCGATACTGGGGACAGGGAGGGCCGGGGCCAACGTCCTGACTTTC
NA,TRBJ2-7,TRBD2,TRBV11-3,CASSLESLAGTTYEQYF,TGTGCCAGCAGCTTAGAGTCGCTAGCGGGAACTACCTACGAGCAGTACTTC
NA,TRBJ2-2,NA,TRBV28,CASSSRTGGGELFF,TGTGCCAGCAGTTCTCGGACTGGTGGCGGGGAGCTGTTTTTT